These T cell receptor beta chains were read from a single sample in a study of regulatory T cells in long-lasting Graves disease. TCRdb used MiXCR to reprocess the multiplex PCR reads, holding one entry per CDR3 protein. The sample records roughly 490,000 distinct CDR3 sequences, 20% to 25% being singletons. Source: peripheral blood mononuclear cells (PBMCs), taken when the disease was refractory, from a patient treated with antithyroid drugs. The source is a female donor with Graves disease. CDR3s include the opening cysteine and the closing phenylalanine or tryptophan. A D gene is named only where the DNA matches it firmly. Size is omitted from some rows. Given values are once, few, many or a class for expanded clones.

j_call: TRBJ2-7
v_call: TRBV12-3/TRBV12-4
clone_size: NA
d_call: TRBD2
cdr3_length: 11
cdr3_nt: TGTGCCAGCAGTTTACTAGCGGGAAAGTACTTC
cdr3_aa: CASSLLAGKYF

j_call: TRBJ2-7
v_call: TRBV9
clone_size: NA
d_call: TRBD1
cdr3_length: 15
cdr3_nt: TGTGCCAGCAGCGTCACGACAGGGCCTTCTTACGAGCAGTACTTC
cdr3_aa: CASSVTTGPSYEQYF

j_call: TRBJ1-1
v_call: TRBV7-9
clone_size: many
d_call: NA
cdr3_length: 14
cdr3_nt: TGTGCCAGCAGTCCGATGTGGGGGGTCGCTGAAGCTTTCTTT
cdr3_aa: CASSPMWGVAEAFF

j_call: TRBJ1-2
v_call: TRBV11-3
clone_size: few
d_call: TRBD1
cdr3_length: 16
cdr3_nt: TGTGCCAGCAGCCCGGAGGGACAGGGTTATCTCTATGGCTACACCTTC
cdr3_aa: CASSPEGQGYLYGYTF

j_call: TRBJ2-5
v_call: TRBV7-9
clone_size: NA
d_call: TRBD1
cdr3_length: 15
cdr3_nt: TGTGCCAGCAGCTATAGGACAGGGGGCGGAGAGACCCAGTACTTC
cdr3_aa: CASSYRTGGGETQYF

j_call: TRBJ1-2
v_call: TRBV6-1
clone_size: NA
d_call: NA
cdr3_length: 13
cdr3_nt: TGTGCCAGCAGTACAGGGATCCGCTATGGCTACACCTTC
cdr3_aa: CASSTGIRYGYTF

j_call: TRBJ1-2
v_call: TRBV3-1
clone_size: NA
d_call: NA
cdr3_length: 19
cdr3_nt: TGTGCCAGCAGCCAAGGTTTCGCAAATCCGACAGACCCCGGACGTGGCTACACCTTC
cdr3_aa: CASSQGFANPTDPGRGYTF

j_call: TRBJ2-7
v_call: TRBV18
clone_size: NA
d_call: NA
cdr3_length: 14
cdr3_nt: TGTGCCAGCTCACCCCGGGACACCGTGGGGGAGCAGTACTTC
cdr3_aa: CASSPRDTVGEQYF

j_call: TRBJ2-7
v_call: TRBV28
clone_size: many
d_call: NA
cdr3_length: 14
cdr3_nt: TGTGCCAGCAGCTCCCTCCCGGGGGGCCGGGAGCAGTACTTC
cdr3_aa: CASSSLPGGREQYF

j_call: TRBJ1-4
v_call: TRBV6-1
clone_size: many
d_call: TRBD1
cdr3_length: 15
cdr3_nt: TGTGCCAGCACCCCGGACGGGACAGGGAATGAAAAACTGTTTTTT
cdr3_aa: CASTPDGTGNEKLFF

j_call: TRBJ2-7
v_call: TRBV7-8
clone_size: few
d_call: NA
cdr3_length: 14
cdr3_nt: TGTGCCAGCAGCTTACTTTGGGAGGCCTACGAGCAGTACTTC
cdr3_aa: CASSLLWEAYEQYF

j_call: TRBJ1-2
v_call: TRBV28
clone_size: many
d_call: NA
cdr3_length: 15
cdr3_nt: NA
cdr3_aa: CASSSSRFGSYGYTF

j_call: TRBJ1-5
v_call: TRBV20-1
clone_size: NA
d_call: NA
cdr3_length: 14
cdr3_nt: TGCAGTGCTAGAAGAGTCGACACTAATCAGCCCCAGCATTTT
cdr3_aa: CSARRVDTNQPQHF

j_call: TRBJ2-5
v_call: TRBV10-3
clone_size: few
d_call: NA
cdr3_length: 12
cdr3_nt: TGTGCCATCAGTGGCCCCACCGAGACCCAGTACTTC
cdr3_aa: CAISGPTETQYF

j_call: TRBJ1-2
v_call: TRBV12-3/TRBV12-4
clone_size: many
d_call: TRBD1
cdr3_length: 15
cdr3_nt: TGTGCCAGCACCCTTCCGGGACAGAGGGCCAATGGCTACACCTTC
cdr3_aa: CASTLPGQRANGYTF

j_call: TRBJ1-5
v_call: TRBV6-4
clone_size: NA
d_call: NA
cdr3_length: 12
cdr3_nt: TGTGCCAGCAGTGATTTCCCGTTGCCCCAGCATTTT
cdr3_aa: CASSDFPLPQHF

j_call: TRBJ2-3
v_call: TRBV20-1
clone_size: NA
d_call: NA
cdr3_length: 17
cdr3_nt: TGCAGTGCTAGAGATCTACATGGGAGACTCCGCACAGATACGCAGTATTTT
cdr3_aa: CSARDLHGRLRTDTQYF

j_call: TRBJ1-5
v_call: TRBV19
clone_size: NA
d_call: NA
cdr3_length: 14
cdr3_nt: TGTGCCAGTTCCACGGCAGGGGGCAATCAGCCCCAGCATTTT
cdr3_aa: CASSTAGGNQPQHF

j_call: TRBJ2-4
v_call: TRBV15
clone_size: many
d_call: TRBD1
cdr3_length: 17
cdr3_nt: TGTGCCACCAGCGGGACAGGGGGCCACGAAGCCAAAAACATTCAGTACTTC
cdr3_aa: CATSGTGGHEAKNIQYF

j_call: TRBJ1-1
v_call: TRBV30
clone_size: NA
d_call: NA
cdr3_length: 11
cdr3_nt: TGTGCCTGGAGTGGTAGCACTGAAGCTTTCTTT
cdr3_aa: CAWSGSTEAFF

j_call: TRBJ1-2
v_call: TRBV2
clone_size: many
d_call: TRBD1
cdr3_length: 15
cdr3_nt: TGTGCCAGCAGCGAAGGACAGGCCGCTAACTATGGCTACACCTTC
cdr3_aa: CASSEGQAANYGYTF

j_call: TRBJ2-7
v_call: TRBV5-1
clone_size: NA
d_call: TRBD1
cdr3_length: 15
cdr3_nt: TGCGCCAGCAGCGCAAAGGGGGGACAGGGCCACGAGCAGTACTTC
cdr3_aa: CASSAKGGQGHEQYF

j_call: TRBJ2-7
v_call: TRBV20-1
clone_size: NA
d_call: NA
cdr3_length: 12
cdr3_nt: TGCAGTGCCGACTCTCCCTCCTACGAGCAGTACTTC
cdr3_aa: CSADSPSYEQYF

j_call: TRBJ2-7
v_call: TRBV6-2/TRBV6-3
clone_size: many
d_call: NA
cdr3_length: 14
cdr3_nt: TGTGCCAGCAGTTATGCGGGGGCATCCTACGAGCAGTACTTC
cdr3_aa: CASSYAGASYEQYF

j_call: TRBJ2-2
v_call: TRBV7-9
clone_size: NA
d_call: TRBD1
cdr3_length: 15
cdr3_nt: TGTGCCAGCTTTGACGTACAGGGGATGGACGGGGAGCTGTTTTTT
cdr3_aa: CASFDVQGMDGELFF

j_call: TRBJ1-3
v_call: TRBV5-6
clone_size: NA
d_call: TRBD1
cdr3_length: 15
cdr3_nt: TGTGCCAGCAGCGGGATGGGACAGGAAGGAAACACCATATATTTT
cdr3_aa: CASSGMGQEGNTIYF

j_call: TRBJ1-1
v_call: TRBV28
clone_size: NA
d_call: NA
cdr3_length: 13
cdr3_nt: TGTGCCAGCCGTATTGGTGGGAACACTGAAGCTTTCTTT
cdr3_aa: CASRIGGNTEAFF

j_call: TRBJ2-5
v_call: TRBV7-3
clone_size: many
d_call: NA
cdr3_length: 16
cdr3_nt: TGTGCCAGCAGTGCAACGGGACAAGGAAACGGGGAGACCCAGTACTTC
cdr3_aa: CASSATGQGNGETQYF

j_call: TRBJ1-6
v_call: TRBV4-1
clone_size: NA
d_call: NA
cdr3_length: 15
cdr3_nt: TGCGCCAGCAGCCAAGGATTCTCCTATAATTCACCCCTCCACTTT
cdr3_aa: CASSQGFSYNSPLHF

j_call: TRBJ1-4
v_call: TRBV28
clone_size: many
d_call: NA
cdr3_length: 12
cdr3_nt: TGTGCCAGCAGCCTGAGAAGATTTAATCTGTTTTTT
cdr3_aa: CASSLRRFNLFF

j_call: TRBJ1-3
v_call: TRBV2
clone_size: NA
d_call: NA
cdr3_length: 13
cdr3_nt: TGTGTCACCTACATCGGAAAGCAAAACACCATATATTTT
cdr3_aa: CVTYIGKQNTIYF

j_call: TRBJ1-4
v_call: TRBV7-2
clone_size: few
d_call: NA
cdr3_length: 17
cdr3_nt: TGTGCCAGCAGCTTAGAGTCCAGGGTAGGGGATAATGAAAAACTGTTTTTT
cdr3_aa: CASSLESRVGDNEKLFF

j_call: TRBJ2-5
v_call: TRBV28
clone_size: NA
d_call: NA
cdr3_length: 15
cdr3_nt: TGTGCCAGCAGTGCAAAACAGGCCGCTCAAGAGACCCAGTACTTC
cdr3_aa: CASSAKQAAQETQYF

j_call: TRBJ1-1
v_call: TRBV19
clone_size: NA
d_call: NA
cdr3_length: 13
cdr3_nt: TGTGCCAGTAGTACTGACAGGATCACTGAAGCTTTCTTT
cdr3_aa: CASSTDRITEAFF

j_call: TRBJ2-7
v_call: TRBV6-5
clone_size: NA
d_call: NA
cdr3_length: 14
cdr3_nt: TGTGCCAGCAGTTACCCCGGGCGCTCCTACGAGCAGTACTTC
cdr3_aa: CASSYPGRSYEQYF

j_call: TRBJ1-5
v_call: TRBV30
clone_size: NA
d_call: NA
cdr3_length: 18
cdr3_nt: TGTGCCTGGAGTGTAGTTAGACAGGATATCGGAGACAATCAGCCCCAGCATTTT
cdr3_aa: CAWSVVRQDIGDNQPQHF

j_call: TRBJ2-5
v_call: TRBV20-1
clone_size: few
d_call: NA
cdr3_length: 17
cdr3_nt: TGCAGTGCTAGAGATAGGGTTCACAGTAGATACCAAGAGACCCAGTACTTC
cdr3_aa: CSARDRVHSRYQETQYF

j_call: TRBJ2-1
v_call: TRBV2
clone_size: NA
d_call: NA
cdr3_length: 14
cdr3_nt: TGTGCCAGCACCTGGGACTCCCGGAGAGGTGAGCAGTTCTTC
cdr3_aa: CASTWDSRRGEQFF

j_call: TRBJ2-7
v_call: TRBV2
clone_size: many
d_call: TRBD2
cdr3_length: 17
cdr3_nt: TGTGCCAGCAGTTTTTCTAGCGGGAGGGTATACCTACACGAGCAGTACTTC
cdr3_aa: CASSFSSGRVYLHEQYF

j_call: TRBJ1-5
v_call: TRBV19
clone_size: NA
d_call: TRBD1
cdr3_length: 15
cdr3_nt: TGTGCCAGTAGTAGGCTACAGGGGGCGAGACAGCCCCAGCATTTT
cdr3_aa: CASSRLQGARQPQHF

j_call: TRBJ2-1
v_call: TRBV20-1
clone_size: NA
d_call: TRBD1
cdr3_length: 15
cdr3_nt: TGCAGTGCTAGAGATCGGGGGACAGGGTACAATGAGCAGTTCTTC
cdr3_aa: CSARDRGTGYNEQFF

j_call: TRBJ2-5
v_call: TRBV3-1
clone_size: many
d_call: TRBD2
cdr3_length: 14
cdr3_nt: TGTGCCAGCAGCCAAGATATAGCGGGAGAGACCCAGTACTTC
cdr3_aa: CASSQDIAGETQYF

j_call: TRBJ1-5
v_call: TRBV28
clone_size: many
d_call: NA
cdr3_length: 16
cdr3_nt: TGTGCCAGCAGTTTATACTCCGGGGTCGGGGATCAGCCCCAGCATTTT
cdr3_aa: CASSLYSGVGDQPQHF

j_call: TRBJ2-2
v_call: TRBV27
clone_size: many
d_call: TRBD1
cdr3_length: 16
cdr3_nt: TGTGCCAGCAGTTTATCGTACAGGGGGAACACCGGGGAGCTGTTTTTT
cdr3_aa: CASSLSYRGNTGELFF

j_call: TRBJ1-6
v_call: TRBV2
clone_size: many
d_call: TRBD1
cdr3_length: 16
cdr3_nt: TGTGCCAGCAATGAGGACAGGGGGCGCGGAAATTCACCCCTCCACTTT
cdr3_aa: CASNEDRGRGNSPLHF

j_call: TRBJ2-7
v_call: TRBV29-1
clone_size: many
d_call: NA
cdr3_length: 13
cdr3_nt: TGCAGCGTTGGTACAGGGAGCTCCTACGAGCAGTACTTC
cdr3_aa: CSVGTGSSYEQYF

j_call: TRBJ1-2
v_call: TRBV6-1
clone_size: many
d_call: NA
cdr3_length: 13
cdr3_nt: TGTGCCAGCAAATCCCCCGGGACCGACTTTAAGACCTTC
cdr3_aa: CASKSPGTDFKTF

j_call: TRBJ2-1
v_call: TRBV11-2
clone_size: few
d_call: NA
cdr3_length: 14
cdr3_nt: TGTGCCAGCAGCTTCATCGGTGGAATAAATGAGCAGTTCTTC
cdr3_aa: CASSFIGGINEQFF

j_call: TRBJ2-7
v_call: TRBV3-1
clone_size: NA
d_call: TRBD1
cdr3_length: 14
cdr3_nt: TGTGCCAGCAGCACCGGACAGGCACCCTACGAGCAGTACTTC
cdr3_aa: CASSTGQAPYEQYF

j_call: TRBJ1-4
v_call: TRBV28
clone_size: many
d_call: NA
cdr3_length: 16
cdr3_nt: TGTGCCAGCAGTTCCCCGTCGGATGCAACTAATGAAAAACTGTTTTTT
cdr3_aa: CASSSPSDATNEKLFF

j_call: TRBJ2-5
v_call: TRBV29-1
clone_size: NA
d_call: TRBD2
cdr3_length: 14
cdr3_nt: TGCAGCGCCGGCTGGCGGGGGGCGCAAGAGACCCAGTACTTC
cdr3_aa: CSAGWRGAQETQYF

j_call: TRBJ2-5
v_call: TRBV6-5
clone_size: many
d_call: TRBD2
cdr3_length: 16
cdr3_nt: TGTGCCAGCAGTTACTCGCTTAGCGGGGAACAAGAGACCCAGTACTTC
cdr3_aa: CASSYSLSGEQETQYF

j_call: TRBJ1-2
v_call: TRBV12-3/TRBV12-4
clone_size: NA
d_call: TRBD1
cdr3_length: 14
cdr3_nt: TGTGCCAGCCTAGGGGACAGGGGCGAGGAGGGCTACACCTTC
cdr3_aa: CASLGDRGEEGYTF

j_call: TRBJ2-2
v_call: TRBV7-3
clone_size: few
d_call: TRBD2
cdr3_length: 16
cdr3_nt: TGTGCCAGCAGCTCGAGGACTAGCGGGACCACCGGGGAGCTGTTTTTT
cdr3_aa: CASSSRTSGTTGELFF